Listed below are T cell receptor beta chains from one sample, sequenced in a study of identical twins. TCRdb reanalysed the 5' RACE reads using MiXCR and keeps one entry per CDR3 protein. Among 450,000 to 500,000 distinct CDR3 sequences listed, around 15% were seen once. These data are also associated with another study on yellow fever vaccine responses in identical twins.

The sample consisted of CD4+ T cells sorted from blood. Receptors originate from a woman aged 18-29 years in good health. Each CDR3 is given with its conserved first and last residue. D genes are given only for firm matches. Expanded clones are given a class, and other clones once, few, many or no size at all.

clone_size j_call d_call v_call cdr3_nt cdr3_aa
. TRBJ2-7 . TRBV11-2 TGTGCCAGCAGCTTATTGGCAGTCCTTGGCTCCTACGAGCAGTACTTC CASSLLAVLGSYEQYF
. TRBJ2-1 TRBD2 TRBV20-1 TGCAGTGCTAGGAGCTCTAGCGGGACTAATGAGCAGTTCTTC CSARSSSGTNEQFF
many TRBJ1-5 . TRBV12-3/TRBV12-4 TGTGCCAGCAGTTTAGCAGGGGGCAATCAGCCCCAGCATTTT CASSLAGGNQPQHF
. TRBJ2-7 . TRBV27 TGTGCCAGCAGTCCTACCGGGACTGAGTACGAGCAGTACTTC CASSPTGTEYEQYF
few TRBJ2-1 TRBD2 TRBV6-1 TGTGCCAGCAGATTTAGCGGGGGGTCCTCCTACAATGAGCAGTTCTTC CASRFSGGSSYNEQFF
many TRBJ2-7 . TRBV12-3/TRBV12-4 TGTGCCAGCAGTTTAGGTGGGAAGATCTACGAGCAGTACTTC CASSLGGKIYEQYF
few TRBJ1-5 . TRBV6-2/TRBV6-3 TGTGCCAGCAGTTACAGGCTCAGGGCTGGCAATCAGCCCCAGCATTTT CASSYRLRAGNQPQHF
. TRBJ2-5 . TRBV5-1 TGCGCCAGCAGCTTTGCGGGCCGGGACGTGAGAGAGACCCAGTACTTC CASSFAGRDVRETQYF
few TRBJ2-1 TRBD2 TRBV9 TGTGCCAGCAGCGTAGCTAGCGGGGTTGAGCAGTTCTTC CASSVASGVEQFF
many TRBJ2-2 TRBD1 TRBV5-1 TGCGCCAGCAGCCCCCAGGGGGCAGCCGGGGAGCTGTTTTTT CASSPQGAAGELFF
. TRBJ1-1 TRBD1 TRBV25-1 TGTGCCAGCAGTGAATTATCCGGGACAGGCCTCGCCACTGAAGCTTTCTTT CASSELSGTGLATEAFF
. TRBJ2-2 . TRBV7-2 TGTGCCAGCAGCACAAACCCATTAAACACCGGGGAGCTGTTTTTT CASSTNPLNTGELFF
few TRBJ2-7 TRBD1 TRBV14 TGTGCCAGCAGCCACATAGGGGGGACAGGCTACGAGCAGTACTTC CASSHIGGTGYEQYF
few TRBJ2-3 . TRBV5-5 TGTGCCAGCAGCGAAGGGGACTCCTGGGATACGCAGTATTTT CASSEGDSWDTQYF
few TRBJ2-1 . TRBV23-1 TGCGCCAGCAGTCAAACCCCCGTCGGAGGGGGACAGCGGGGATACAATGAGCAGTTCTTC CASSQTPVGGGQRGYNEQFF
. TRBJ1-1 . TRBV28 TGTGCCAGCATTCCCCCTGGCAGGAACACTGAAGCTTTCTTT CASIPPGRNTEAFF
few TRBJ1-6 . TRBV20-1 TGCAGTGCTAACAGTGGCGGCCTCCACTTT CSANSGGLHF
. TRBJ2-4 TRBD1 TRBV7-8 TGTGCCAGCAGCCCCCGACAGGGCGAAAACATTCAGTACTTC CASSPRQGENIQYF
. TRBJ2-7 . TRBV11-1 TGTGCCAGCAGTACTCATGGGGGAGAAGGATACTTC CASSTHGGEGYF
few TRBJ1-1 . TRBV7-8 TGTGCCAGCAGCCCGCTTCGTCTAAACACTGAAGCTTTCTTT CASSPLRLNTEAFF
. TRBJ2-5 . TRBV20-1 TGCAGTGCAACCGATCCCGGGGTTCAAGAGACCCAGTACTTC CSATDPGVQETQYF
. TRBJ2-2 . TRBV2 TGTGCCAGCAAGAACGGGCCCGGGGAGCTGTTTTTT CASKNGPGELFF
few TRBJ2-3 TRBD2 TRBV4-1 TGCGCCAGCAGCCAGGGACTAGCGGGAGGCACAGATACGCAGTATTTT CASSQGLAGGTDTQYF
many TRBJ2-1 . TRBV27 TGTGCCAGCAGTTTATTGGGGCGGTACAATGAGCAGTTCTTC CASSLLGRYNEQFF
. TRBJ2-1 . TRBV30 TGTGCCTGGAGCAGCGGAGCAGGAGAGCAGTTCTTC CAWSSGAGEQFF
. TRBJ2-7 TRBD2 TRBV3-1 TGTGCCAGCAGCCAAGATTGGCGGGGGTCCTACGAGCAGTACTTC CASSQDWRGSYEQYF
. TRBJ2-5 . TRBV9 TGTGCCAGCACCACGGTTGGGGGAGTGGGAGAGACCCAGTACTTC CASTTVGGVGETQYF
once TRBJ2-2 . TRBV6-4 TGTGCCTTCTGTCCCCTTTCGGGCGTGGGGGGAAGAACCACCGGGGAGCTGTTTTTT CAFCPLSGVGGRTTGELFF